This T cell receptor beta chain was retrieved from a study of T-cell memory formation after mild COVID-19. TCRdb re-called the 5' RACE reads with MiXCR, one entry per CDR3 protein. The data show approximately 410,000 distinct CDR3 sequences, more than 20% seen once. This sequence originates from an adult woman who had mild COVID-19 (a few samples of this study predate the infection). Cell type and time point are not known. Material: PBMCs or a T cell subset sorted from them (not recorded which).

The CDR3 DNA follows: TGTGCCAGCAGCATAAGGACAGGAGAATTGGGCAATGAGCAGTTCTTC. Amino acids: CASSIRTGELGNEQFF. This rearrangement joins TRBV7-2 to TRBJ2-1, with 7 bases lining up with TRBD1. Trimming cost V 5 bases and J 6 bases; bases outside gene matches: 13. The CDR3 has 16 amino acids. Germline values: CDR1 SGHTA, CDR2 FQGNSA.